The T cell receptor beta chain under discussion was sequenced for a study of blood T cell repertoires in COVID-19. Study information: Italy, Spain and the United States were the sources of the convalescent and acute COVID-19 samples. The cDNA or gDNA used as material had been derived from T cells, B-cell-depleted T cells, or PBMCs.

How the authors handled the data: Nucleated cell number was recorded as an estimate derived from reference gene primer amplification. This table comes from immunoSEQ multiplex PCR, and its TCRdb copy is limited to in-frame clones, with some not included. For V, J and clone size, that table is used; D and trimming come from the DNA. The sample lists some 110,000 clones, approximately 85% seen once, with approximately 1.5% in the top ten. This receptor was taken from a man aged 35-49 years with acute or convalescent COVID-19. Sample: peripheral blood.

Here the CDR3 reads CASSLSSTDTQYF. In DNA form, the CDR3 reads TGTGCCAGCTCACTATCTAGCACAGATACGCAGTATTTT. The chain recombines TRBV18 with TRBJ2-3; D not certain. CDR3 length: 13 residues. Trimming took off 4 bases at V and 0 bases at J, with 5 bases between the two ends. From germline, CDR1 is KGHSH and CDR2 LQKENI.